Listed below are T cell receptor beta chains from one sample, sequenced in a study of OX40 agonist ivuxolimab in advanced cancers. Sequenced by immunoSEQ multiplex PCR; TCRdb stores in-frame clones only, minus some. The profile shows under 70,000 clones, 80% to 95% of them singletons. Sequenced material: CD4+ or CD8+ T cells sorted from blood, taken in a trial of the OX40 agonist ivuxolimab. These receptors all stem from an adult with an advanced solid tumor such as melanoma, head and neck, liver or kidney cancer. Each CDR3 is given with its conserved first and last residue. The D gene is left open where the match is weak. Where a row states a size, it is once, few, many or the class of an expanded clone; other rows omit it.

CDR3	DNA	D	size	length	V	J
CAGTQDREFF	TGTGCCGGGACCCAGGACAGGGAGTTCTTC	.	.	10	TRBV21-1	TRBJ2-1
CASRSGQGAVALHF	TGTGCCAGCAGATCCGGACAGGGGGCTGTTGCCCTCCACTTT	TRBD1	.	14	TRBV7-9	TRBJ1-6
CASSYGSGLEQFF	TGTGCCAGCAGTTACGGTTCTGGTCTAGAGCAGTTCTTC	.	.	13	TRBV27	TRBJ2-1
CASSVALAGGSYEQYF	TGTGCCAGCAGCGTAGCCCTAGCGGGGGGTTCCTACGAGCAGTACTTC	TRBD2	.	16	TRBV9	TRBJ2-7
CASSPLPGEQYF	TGTGCCAGCAGTCCCCTACCAGGGGAGCAGTACTTC	.	.	12	TRBV27	TRBJ2-7
CASSFIGFDSYEQYF	TGTGCCAGCAGTTTTATTGGGTTTGACTCCTACGAGCAGTACTTC	.	.	15	TRBV27	TRBJ2-7
CASSLTSGVYLNTGELFF	TGTGCCAGCAGCTTAACTAGCGGGGTTTACTTGAACACCGGGGAGCTGTTTTTT	TRBD2	.	18	TRBV13	TRBJ2-2
CASSLPPGQGNYGYTF	TGTGCCAGCAGTTTACCCCCGGGACAGGGTAACTATGGCTACACCTTC	TRBD1	once	16	TRBV2	TRBJ1-2
CASSPWTASGNTIYF	TGTGCCAGCAGCCCCTGGACAGCCTCTGGAAACACCATATATTTT	.	.	15	TRBV7-9	TRBJ1-3
CASSARGQTYEQYF	TGTGCCAGCAGCGCCAGGGGGCAGACCTACGAGCAGTACTTC	TRBD1	.	14	TRBV9	TRBJ2-7
CASSFPGTSGGHNEQFF	TGTGCCAGCAGCTTTCCCGGGACTAGCGGGGGCCACAATGAGCAGTTCTTC	TRBD2	.	17	TRBV13	TRBJ2-1
CAISGGPLNEQFF	TGTGCCATTTCGGGGGGGCCTTTAAATGAGCAGTTCTTC	TRBD2	.	13	TRBV6-6	TRBJ2-1
CASSEYDRRYGYTF	TGTGCCAGCAGCGAATATGACAGGCGCTATGGCTACACCTTC	.	.	14	TRBV5-4	TRBJ1-2
CASSPRSTGDNQPQHF	TGTGCCAGCAGTCCCCGCTCAACAGGGGACAATCAGCCCCAGCATTTT	TRBD1	.	16	TRBV2	TRBJ1-5
CASSPRAGEQYF	TGTGCCAGCAGCCCTAGGGCGGGGGAGCAGTACTTC	.	.	12	TRBV7-9	TRBJ2-7
CAWSLLRGGNTEAFF	TGTGCCTGGAGTCTACTCAGGGGGGGGAACACTGAAGCTTTCTTT	TRBD1	.	15	TRBV30	TRBJ1-1
CASSDGGDTDTQYF	TGTGCCAGCAGTGATGGGGGAGACACAGATACGCAGTATTTT	.	.	14	TRBV6-4	TRBJ2-3
CASSVAGGGYNEQFF	TGTGCCAGCAGCGTAGCTGGCGGGGGCTACAATGAGCAGTTCTTC	TRBD2	.	15	TRBV9	TRBJ2-1
CASSLSEYEQYF	TGTGCCAGCAGCTTATCAGAATACGAGCAGTACTTC	.	.	12	TRBV7-9	TRBJ2-7
CASSLDGNSGNTIYF	TGTGCCAGCAGTTTAGACGGCAACTCTGGAAACACCATATATTTT	.	few	15	TRBV27	TRBJ1-3
CASSLYRGMNSEQYF	TGTGCCAGCAGTTTATATCGGGGTATGAATAGCGAGCAGTACTTC	.	.	15	TRBV28	TRBJ2-7
CAISDGQGEETQYF	TGTGCCATCAGTGACGGACAGGGGGAAGAGACCCAGTACTTC	TRBD1	.	14	TRBV10-3	TRBJ2-5
CASSGGDAYYGYTF	TGTGCCAGCAGTGGAGGGGACGCCTACTATGGCTACACCTTC	.	once	14	TRBV2	TRBJ1-2
CASSNPVDGGQEDYGYTF	TGTGCCAGCAGCAACCCCGTTGATGGCGGACAGGAGGACTATGGCTACACCTTC	.	.	18	TRBV21-1	TRBJ1-2
CASKGGGIYGYTF	TGTGCCAGCAAGGGAGGGGGAATCTATGGCTACACCTTC	.	.	13	TRBV9	TRBJ1-2
CASSLARLTGNSYNEQFF	TGCGCCAGCAGCTTGGCCCGCCTGACAGGGAACTCCTACAATGAGCAGTTCTTC	TRBD1	.	18	TRBV5-1	TRBJ2-1
CASSDPNTGRQETQYF	TGTGCCAGCAGCGACCCCAATACGGGGCGGCAAGAGACCCAGTACTTC	.	.	16	TRBV11-2	TRBJ2-5
CASSQVGLVATNEKLFF	TGCGCCAGCAGCCAAGTGGGGTTAGTTGCAACTAATGAAAAACTGTTTTTT	.	.	17	TRBV4-1	TRBJ1-4
CASSSTGAGSYEQYF	TGTGCCAGCAGCTCTACCGGGGCCGGCTCCTACGAGCAGTACTTC	.	.	15	TRBV13	TRBJ2-7
CASSHWSSYNEQFF	TGTGCCAGCAGCCATTGGAGCTCCTACAATGAGCAGTTCTTC	.	.	14	TRBV5-6	TRBJ2-1
CSVVAGAIYEQYF	TGCAGCGTTGTAGCGGGGGCAATCTACGAGCAGTACTTC	TRBD2	.	13	TRBV29-1	TRBJ2-7
CASSLAGTPNYGYTF	TGTGCCAGCAGCTTAGCGGGGACACCTAACTATGGCTACACCTTC	.	.	15	TRBV11-2	TRBJ1-2
CASSAAGTSITDTQYF	TGTGCCAGCAGCGCCGCCGGGACTAGCATCACAGATACGCAGTATTTT	TRBD2	.	16	TRBV13	TRBJ2-3
CAWSVNNEQFF	TGTGCCTGGAGTGTGAACAATGAGCAGTTCTTC	.	.	11	TRBV30	TRBJ2-1
CASSPGQKTYEQYF	TGCGCCAGCAGCCCGGGACAGAAAACTTACGAGCAGTACTTC	TRBD1	.	14	TRBV5-1	TRBJ2-7
CATSRTTTIEQFF	TGTGCCACCAGCAGGACTACAACAATTGAGCAGTTCTTC	.	.	13	TRBV15	TRBJ2-1
CASSSSLLRPHRGTDTQYF	TGTGCCAGCAGCTCAAGCCTTTTGAGGCCCCACCGAGGCACAGATACGCAGTATTTT	.	.	19	TRBV7-9	TRBJ2-3
CASSQGVVSSPLHF	TGTGCCAGCAGCCAAGGGGTAGTGAGTTCACCCCTCCACTTT	.	.	14	TRBV4-2	TRBJ1-6
CASSFGWMNTEAFF	TGTGCCAGCAGTTTTGGCTGGATGAACACTGAAGCTTTCTTT	.	.	14	TRBV27	TRBJ1-1
CASSQDSTLNTEAFF	TGCGCCAGCAGCCAAGATAGTACCCTGAACACTGAAGCTTTCTTT	.	.	15	TRBV4-1	TRBJ1-1
CASSPGLAGGYEQYF	TGTGCCAGCAGCCCTGGACTAGCGGGGGGCTACGAGCAGTACTTC	TRBD2	once	15	TRBV7-8	TRBJ2-7
CASSPTGGRDEQFF	TGTGCCAGCTCACCTACAGGGGGTAGGGATGAGCAGTTCTTC	TRBD1	.	14	TRBV18	TRBJ2-1
CASSLTPGQGNEQYF	TGTGCTAGCAGCCTCACCCCGGGACAGGGGAACGAGCAGTACTTC	TRBD1	.	15	TRBV7-7	TRBJ2-7
CASSYGLVTTNEKLFF	TGTGCCAGCAGTTACGGTTTAGTCACAACTAATGAAAAACTGTTTTTT	.	.	16	TRBV6-5	TRBJ1-4
CASSPGTSGDEQYF	TGTGCCAGCAGCCCTGGGACTAGCGGGGACGAGCAGTACTTC	TRBD2	.	14	TRBV7-6	TRBJ2-7
CAISESIGAHGYTF	TGTGCCATCAGTGAGTCGATTGGGGCGCATGGCTACACCTTC	.	once	14	TRBV10-3	TRBJ1-2
CAAGGEMNTEAFF	TGTGCCGCGGGGGGGGAAATGAACACTGAAGCTTTCTTT	.	.	13	TRBV2	TRBJ1-1